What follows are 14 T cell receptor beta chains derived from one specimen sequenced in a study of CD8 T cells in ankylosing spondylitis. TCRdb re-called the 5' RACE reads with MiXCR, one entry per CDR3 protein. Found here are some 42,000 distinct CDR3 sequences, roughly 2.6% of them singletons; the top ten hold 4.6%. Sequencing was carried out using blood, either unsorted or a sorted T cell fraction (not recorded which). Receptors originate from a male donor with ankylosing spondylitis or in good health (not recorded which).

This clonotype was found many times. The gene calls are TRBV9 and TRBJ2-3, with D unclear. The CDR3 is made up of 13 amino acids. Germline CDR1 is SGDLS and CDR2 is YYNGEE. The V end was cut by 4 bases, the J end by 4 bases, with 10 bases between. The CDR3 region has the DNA TGTGCCAGCAGCCCCGGATGGGCAGATACGCAGTATTTT. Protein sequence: CASSPGWADTQYF.

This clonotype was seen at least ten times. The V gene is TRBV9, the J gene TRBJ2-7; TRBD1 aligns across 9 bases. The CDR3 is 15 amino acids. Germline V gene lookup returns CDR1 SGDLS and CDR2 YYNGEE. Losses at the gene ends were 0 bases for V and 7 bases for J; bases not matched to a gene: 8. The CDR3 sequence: CASSVGGGQGFEQYF. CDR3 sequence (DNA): TGTGCCAGCAGCGTAGGCGGCGGACAGGGGTTTGAGCAGTACTTC.

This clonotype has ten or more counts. Written as DNA, the CDR3 is TGTGCCAGCAGCGTAGAAGGTGGGGACGAGCAGTACTTC. It translates to CASSVEGGDEQYF. This sequence joins TRBV9 and TRBJ2-7; D gene ambiguous. CDR3 length: 13 amino acids. V was cut by 0 bases and J by 5 bases, with 9 bases left in between. CDR1 and CDR2 from the germline V gene are SGDLS and YYNGEE.

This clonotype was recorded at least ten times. As DNA, the CDR3 is TGTGCCAGCAGCCCCGCTTTAAAGGGGAGCTCCTACGAGCAGTACTTC. Its protein is CASSPALKGSSYEQYF. The chain couples TRBV9 to TRBJ2-7; D possibly matches TRBD1 or TRBD2 (5 bases each). The V gene's germline CDR1 is SGDLS and CDR2 YYNGEE. V was cut by 4 bases and J by 0 bases, with 17 bases left in between. This CDR3 comprises 16 residues.

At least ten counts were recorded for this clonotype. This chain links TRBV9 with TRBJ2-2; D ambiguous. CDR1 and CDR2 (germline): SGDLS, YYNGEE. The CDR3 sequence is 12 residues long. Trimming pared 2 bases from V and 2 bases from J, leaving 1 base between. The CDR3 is CASSVNTGELFF. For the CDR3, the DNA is TGTGCCAGCAGCGTCAACACCGGGGAGCTGTTTTTT.

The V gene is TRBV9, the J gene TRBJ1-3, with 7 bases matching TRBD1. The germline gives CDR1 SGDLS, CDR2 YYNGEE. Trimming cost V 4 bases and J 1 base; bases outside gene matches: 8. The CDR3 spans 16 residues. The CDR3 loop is CASSRTGEWSGNTIYF. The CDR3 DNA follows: TGTGCCAGCAGCAGGACAGGCGAATGGTCTGGAAACACCATATATTTT. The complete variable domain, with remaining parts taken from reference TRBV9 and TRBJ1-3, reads DSGVTQTPKHLITATGQRVTLRCSPRSGDLSVYWYQQSLDQGLQFLIQYYNGEERAKGNILERFSAQQFPDLHSELNLSSLELGDSALYFCASSRTGEWSGNTIYFGEGSWLTVV.

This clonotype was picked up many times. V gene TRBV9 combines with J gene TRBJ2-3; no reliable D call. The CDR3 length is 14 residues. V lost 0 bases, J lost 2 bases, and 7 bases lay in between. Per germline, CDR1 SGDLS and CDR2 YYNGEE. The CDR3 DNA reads TGTGCCAGCAGCGTAGGCCGAAACACAGATACGCAGTATTTT. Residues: CASSVGRNTDTQYF.

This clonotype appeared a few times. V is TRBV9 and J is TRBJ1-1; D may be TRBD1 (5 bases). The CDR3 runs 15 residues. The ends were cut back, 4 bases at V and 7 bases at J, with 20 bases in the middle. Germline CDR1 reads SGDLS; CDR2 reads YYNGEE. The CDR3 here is CASSPLAGRGIEAFF. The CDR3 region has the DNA TGTGCCAGCAGCCCCCTGGCAGGGAGAGGCATTGAAGCTTTCTTT.

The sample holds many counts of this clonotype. The CDR3 region has the DNA TGTGCCAGCAGAGAGCAGGGGGCCCCATACTATGGCTACACCTTC. It translates to CASREQGAPYYGYTF. The chain couples TRBV9 to TRBJ1-2, with 8 bases that match TRBD1. CDR1 SGDLS and CDR2 YYNGEE come from the germline V gene. Losses at the gene ends were 5 bases for V and 3 bases for J; bases not matched to a gene: 9. This CDR3 region has 15 residues. Filled out from reference TRBV9 and TRBJ1-2, the complete variable domain reads DSGVTQTPKHLITATGQRVTLRCSPRSGDLSVYWYQQSLDQGLQFLIQYYNGEERAKGNILERFSAQQFPDLHSELNLSSLELGDSALYFCASREQGAPYYGYTFGSGTRLTVV.

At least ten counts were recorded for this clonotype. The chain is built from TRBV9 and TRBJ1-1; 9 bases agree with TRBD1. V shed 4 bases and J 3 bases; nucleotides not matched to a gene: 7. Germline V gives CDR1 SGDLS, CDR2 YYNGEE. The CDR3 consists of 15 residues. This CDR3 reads CASSPGTGWDTEAFF. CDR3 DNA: TGTGCCAGCAGCCCCGGGACAGGGTGGGACACTGAAGCTTTCTTT.

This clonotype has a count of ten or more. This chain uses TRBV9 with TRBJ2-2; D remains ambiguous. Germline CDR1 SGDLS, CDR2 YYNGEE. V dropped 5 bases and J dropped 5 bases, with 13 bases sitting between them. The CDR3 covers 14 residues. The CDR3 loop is CASSSSGNTGELFF. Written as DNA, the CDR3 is TGTGCCAGCAGTTCCTCAGGCAATACCGGGGAGCTGTTTTTT.

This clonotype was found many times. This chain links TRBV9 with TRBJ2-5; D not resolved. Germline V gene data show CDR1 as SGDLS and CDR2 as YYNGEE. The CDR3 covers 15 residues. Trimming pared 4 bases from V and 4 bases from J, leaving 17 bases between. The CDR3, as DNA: TGTGCCAGCAGCACCTCCCAGAGGTTATCAGAGACCCAGTACTTC. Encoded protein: CASSTSQRLSETQYF. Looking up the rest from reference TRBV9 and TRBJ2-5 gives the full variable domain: DSGVTQTPKHLITATGQRVTLRCSPRSGDLSVYWYQQSLDQGLQFLIQYYNGEERAKGNILERFSAQQFPDLHSELNLSSLELGDSALYFCASSTSQRLSETQYFGPGTRLLVL.

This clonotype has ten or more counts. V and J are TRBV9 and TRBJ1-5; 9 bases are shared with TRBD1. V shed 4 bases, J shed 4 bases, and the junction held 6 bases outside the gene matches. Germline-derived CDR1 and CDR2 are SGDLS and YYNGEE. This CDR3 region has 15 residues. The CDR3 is CASSPPGTGNQPQHF. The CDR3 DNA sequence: TGTGCCAGCAGCCCCCCCGGGACAGGGAATCAGCCCCAGCATTTT.

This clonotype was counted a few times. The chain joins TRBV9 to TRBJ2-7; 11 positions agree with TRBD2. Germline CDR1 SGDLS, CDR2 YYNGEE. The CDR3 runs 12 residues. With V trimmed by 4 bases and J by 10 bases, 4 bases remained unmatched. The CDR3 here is CASSSTSGGQYF. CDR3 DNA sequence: TGTGCCAGCAGCTCAACTAGCGGGGGACAGTACTTC.